This T cell receptor (beta chain) was observed in a study of read filtering for tumor transcriptome and immune sequencing (dated by TCRdb to the early 2020s). Study-wide context: The cohort was composed of approximately 16 male and 14 female patients, with a mean age of 65.9 years and an age range of about 45 to 90. By revised international staging, roughly 8 patients were R-ISS I, under 20 were R-ISS II and over 5 were R-ISS III. Per sample, about 4.05 to 10.27 million TCR-region mapped reads were obtained with IR-seq, compared with only about 80 to 1,400 with RNA-seq. One of the main goals was to work out a read-filtering strategy for immune repertoire data, in particular whether clonotypes backed by only a single read should be removed. Whole-transcriptome libraries were prepared with the TruSeq RNA Access Library Prep Kit after DNase treatment. Using the same bone marrow samples, the study compared TCR repertoires obtained by targeted immune repertoire sequencing with those obtained by bulk whole-transcriptome sequencing.

Starting from roughly 0.4 ug RNA, TCR libraries were constructed with the Immunoverse kit using molecular barcoded adaptors that cover the alpha/delta and beta/gamma chains. The same RNA used for transcriptome sequencing was used for TCR library preparation. Sequencing of TCR libraries was carried out on an Illumina HiSeq 4000 with 2 x 150 cycles. Per the authors' processing: TCR reads were aligned to human V, D, J and C references and assembled into CDR3 clonotypes with MiXCR, including quality filtering and error correction. The tcR package in R was used for analysis of clonotype counts and gene usage diversity. For inspection of raw mapping reads, RNA-seq reads were mapped by STAR aligner version 2.5.3a onto GRCh37 of the human genome. To test how sequencing depth affected the clonotypes detected, IR-seq fastq files were randomly downsampled with Seqtk 1.3. TCRdb passed the public sequencing reads through fastp at Q25 and MiXCR, retaining productive beta sequences. Each CDR3 protein gets just one entry, which takes the most common genes and DNA from the rows behind it. The V and J calls, along with clone size, are taken from TCRdb and not from the paper's own processing. The sample includes 100,000 to 150,000 distinct CDR3 sequences, with roughly 13% observed a single time. 11% of the sample rests with the top ten.

Relative to germline, V is 6 bases shorter and J is 6 bases shorter, with 9 bases between their ends. CDR1 MNHEY and CDR2 SMNVEV are derived from the germline V gene (reference sequence). Reading from cysteine to phenylalanine, the CDR3 counts 11 amino acids. Kept here is only the CDR3 DNA, which spans 33 bases and is read in frame from base 1. This clonotype was picked up many times. The clone's antigen remains unknown. No base quality information exists; no much larger clone differs at one position. Each patient had bone marrow sampled at the time of active disease. Isolation of bone marrow mononuclear cells was performed by Ficoll-Hypaque density gradient centrifugation. To remove myeloma plasma cells, the cells were labeled with CD138 magnetic microbeads on a MACS separator, and CD138-negative cells were then collected by negative selection. Purity of the isolated cells was checked by flow cytometry on an Attune NxT using CD138 antibodies. TRIzol reagent was used to extract total RNA, and a NanoDrop spectrophotometer was used to quantify the extracted RNA. Paired RNA-seq and IR-seq were performed on the CD138-negative bone marrow sample of each patient.

Summary of the overall study and its limitations: When single-read clonotypes were removed, the proportions of shared clonotypes in IR-seq and RNA-seq correlated more strongly. Compared with RNA-seq, IR-seq captured clonotypes at much greater depth and more reliably, and a smaller IR-seq throughput was enough to identify most of the shared clonotypes. The sorted CD138-negative fraction was composed of a mixed bone marrow immune population rather than of purified T cells. Single-read clonotypes made up roughly 82% of clonotypes but only approximately 3.2% of total reads in IR-seq, compared with about 77% of clonotypes and more than 40% of reads in RNA-seq.

The rearrangement joined TRBV27 to TRBJ2-7; the D segment cannot be called with confidence. The receptor was isolated from a donor at least 40 years old with multiple myeloma. The specimen was a population of CD138-negative cells sorted from bone marrow. According to the study, the label for this sample's cell subset or site signals: bone marrow mononuclear cells depleted of CD138+ plasma/myeloma cells by negative magnetic selection. The bases read TGTGCCAGCAGGAACATCGCCGAGCAGTACTTC. This sequence encodes CASRNIAEQYF.